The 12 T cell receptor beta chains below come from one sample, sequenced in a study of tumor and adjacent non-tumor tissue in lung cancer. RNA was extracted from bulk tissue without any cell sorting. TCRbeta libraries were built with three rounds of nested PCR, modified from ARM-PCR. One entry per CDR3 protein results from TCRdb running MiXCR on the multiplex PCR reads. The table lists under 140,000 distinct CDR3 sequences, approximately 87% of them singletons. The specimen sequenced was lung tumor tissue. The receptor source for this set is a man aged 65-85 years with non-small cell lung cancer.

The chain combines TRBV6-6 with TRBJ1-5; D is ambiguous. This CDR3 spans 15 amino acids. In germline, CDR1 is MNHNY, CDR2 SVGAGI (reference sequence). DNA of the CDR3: TGTGAGAGCAATTTCCGGTTGGGTAGCAATCAGCCCCAGCATTTT. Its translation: CESNFRLGSNQPQHF.

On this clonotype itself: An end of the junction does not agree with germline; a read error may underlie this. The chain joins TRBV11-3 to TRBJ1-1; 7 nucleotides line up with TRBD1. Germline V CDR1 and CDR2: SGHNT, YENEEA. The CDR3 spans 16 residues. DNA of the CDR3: TGTGTCAGCATTTTAAAGACAGGGTGGATGAACACTGAAGCTTTCTTT. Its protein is CVSILKTGWMNTEAFF.

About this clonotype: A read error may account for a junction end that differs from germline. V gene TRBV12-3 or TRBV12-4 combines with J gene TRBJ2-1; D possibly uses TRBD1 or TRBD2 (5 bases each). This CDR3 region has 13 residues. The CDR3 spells CANSFGKGSEQFF. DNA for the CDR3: TGTGCCAACAGTTTCGGTAAGGGGAGTGAGCAGTTCTTC.

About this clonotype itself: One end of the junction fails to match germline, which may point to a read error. The CDR3 reads CSVSGRDTEYF. The DNA of the CDR3 is TGCAGTGTTAGCGGCCGGGATACGGAGTATTTT. The rearrangement joins TRBV20-1 to TRBJ2-3; weak D call: TRBD2 (6 bases). Looked up from germline, CDR1 is DFQATT and CDR2 is SNEGSKA (reference sequence). CDR3 length: 11 amino acids.

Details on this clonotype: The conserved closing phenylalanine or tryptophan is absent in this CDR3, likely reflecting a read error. The CDR3 here is CASSVNVGVTHYGYTS. As DNA, the CDR3 is TGTGCCAGCAGCGTAAATGTGGGGGTGACTCACTATGGCTACACCTCC. This chain links TRBV11-2 with TRBJ1-2; D is possibly TRBD1 (5 bases). The germline V and J ends were trimmed by 5 bases and 3 bases, with 19 bases remaining between them. There are 16 residues in the CDR3. The germline gives CDR1 SGHAT, CDR2 FQNNGV.

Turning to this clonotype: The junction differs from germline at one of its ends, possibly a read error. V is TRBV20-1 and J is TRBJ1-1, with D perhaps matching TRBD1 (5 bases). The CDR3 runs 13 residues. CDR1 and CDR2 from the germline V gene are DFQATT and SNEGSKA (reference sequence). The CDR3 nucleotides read TGCAGTGTTAGCCAGACAGCGAACACTGAAGCTTTGTTT. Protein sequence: CSVSQTANTEALF.

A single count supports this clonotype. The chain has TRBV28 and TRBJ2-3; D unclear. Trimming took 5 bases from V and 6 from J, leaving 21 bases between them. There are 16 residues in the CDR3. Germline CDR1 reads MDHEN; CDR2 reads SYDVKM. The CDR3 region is CASSITSIRSTDTQYF. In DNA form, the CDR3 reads TGTGCCAGCAGTATAACGTCAATTCGGTCCACTGATACGCAGTATTTT.

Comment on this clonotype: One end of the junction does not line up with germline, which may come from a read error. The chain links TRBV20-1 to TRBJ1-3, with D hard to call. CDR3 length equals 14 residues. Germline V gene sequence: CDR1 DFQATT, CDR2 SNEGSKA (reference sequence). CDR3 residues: CSARASSPGSTIYF. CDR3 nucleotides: TGCAGTGCTAGAGCTAGCAGCCCTGGAAGCACCATATATTTT.

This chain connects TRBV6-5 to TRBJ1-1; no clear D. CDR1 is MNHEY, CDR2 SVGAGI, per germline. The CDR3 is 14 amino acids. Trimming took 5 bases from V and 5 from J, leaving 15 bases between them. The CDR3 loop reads CASSDCAARTEAFF. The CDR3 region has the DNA TGTGCCAGCAGTGACTGCGCCGCGAGGACTGAAGCTTTCTTT.

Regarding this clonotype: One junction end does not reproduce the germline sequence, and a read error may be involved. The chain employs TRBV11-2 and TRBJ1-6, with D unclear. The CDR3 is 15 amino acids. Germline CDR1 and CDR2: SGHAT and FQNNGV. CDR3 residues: CTSNSQSSYNSPHHF. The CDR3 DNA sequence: TGTACCAGCAATTCCCAAAGCTCCTATAATTCACCCCACCACTTT. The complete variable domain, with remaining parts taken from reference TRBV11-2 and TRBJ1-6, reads EAGVAQSPRYKIIEKRQSVAFWCNPISGHATLYWYQQILGQGPKLLIQFQNNGVVDDSQLPKDRFSAERLKGVDSTLKIQPAKLEDSAVYLCTSNSQSSYNSPHHFGNGTRLTVT.

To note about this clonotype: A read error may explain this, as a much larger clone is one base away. The CDR3 region has the DNA TGTGCCACCGGGGGGGTCTACAATGGGCAGTTCTTC. It encodes CATGGVYNGQFF. This sequence joins TRBV24-1 and TRBJ2-1; TRBD2 aligns across 7 bases. In germline, CDR1 is KGHDR, CDR2 SFDVKD. There are 12 residues in the CDR3.

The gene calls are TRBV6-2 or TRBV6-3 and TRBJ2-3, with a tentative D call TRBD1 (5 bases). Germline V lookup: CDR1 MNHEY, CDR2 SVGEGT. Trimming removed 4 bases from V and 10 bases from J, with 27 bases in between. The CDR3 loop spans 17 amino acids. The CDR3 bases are TGTGCCAGCAGTTGCCCGATGACAGTAGGCCACCCGGATGCGCAGTATTTT. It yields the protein CASSCPMTVGHPDAQYF.